Sequencing of this TCR beta chain was carried out in a study of regulatory T cells in long-lasting Graves disease. Both iRepertoire HTBI primers and Arm-PCR of CDR3 regions were used to build the TCR beta libraries. TCRdb reprocessed the multiplex PCR reads via MiXCR and lists one record per CDR3 protein. The repertoire holds about 220,000 distinct CDR3 sequences, approximately 18% seen once, with 12% in the top ten. The time point denotes: newly diagnosed GD, antithyroid drugs for less than 3 months. Following extraction of RNA from PBMCs, that RNA was used to make the TCR library. Details on this clonotype: Given a much more abundant clone one base away, this may be a read error.

CDR3 size: 15 residues. Per the germline V gene, CDR1 is MNHEY and CDR2 is SVGAGI. The same sample was also used in a study of T cells in Graves' hyperthyroidism and ophthalmopathy. That investigation notes: Carried out on the TCR CDR3, a first-round RT-PCR used the HTBI primer set.

The V gene is TRBV6-5, the J gene TRBJ2-1; the D gene could be TRBD1 or TRBD2 (6 bases each). This material consisted of peripheral blood mononuclear cells (PBMCs), taken at new diagnosis, from a patient treated with antithyroid drugs. The receptor's source is a woman aged 25 to 39 with Graves disease. The CDR3 sequence is CASSYSSGGDNEQSF. The CDR3 DNA sequence: TGTGCCAGCAGTTACTCGTCAGGAGGGGACAATGAGCAGTCCTTC.